This record looks at one T cell receptor beta chain sequence and its context. The antigen is unknown. This entry belongs to a study of radiation and T cells in renal cell carcinoma. Study-level information: Nephrectomy followed 15 Gy stereotactic body radiation by 4 weeks.

Generated by immunoSEQ multiplex PCR, the TCRdb table keeps only in-frame clones and is missing some. The profile shows 160,000 or so clones, roughly 87% of them singletons. The time point is: blood 2 weeks post-SBRT. Treatment of the sample: 15 Gy SBRT to primary tumor, nephrectomy 4 weeks later. Blood was sampled at baseline, 2 weeks and 4 weeks after SBRT. The tumor was a clear cell renal cell carcinoma. Germline V lookup: CDR1 LGHNT, CDR2 FRNRAP. CDR3 length: 12 residues. Trimming cost V 1 base and J 7 bases, with 4 bases left between them. Overall study results and limits: Top tumor clonotypes rose in blood 2 weeks post-radiation, then contracted.

The clonotype comes from a woman in her fifties or sixties with renal cell carcinoma. Material: blood, obtained from a patient whose treatment included radiotherapy and nephrectomy. This rearrangement joins TRBV12-5 to TRBJ1-4; D gene unclear. The CDR3 region has the DNA TGTGCTAGTGGTTTGGGAGGTGAAAAACTGTTTTTT. It specifies CASGLGGEKLFF.